This T cell receptor (beta chain) was observed in a study of shared clonotypes between healthy human individuals. CDR3 length equals 19 residues. Naive CD8 cells, CD45RO-negative and positively selected for CCR7, excluded terminally differentiated effector memory CD45RA+ cells. In replicate PCRs of sorted subsets, 150 to 200 ng DNA, roughly 27,000 T cell genomes, was used. Here immunoSEQ multiplex PCR was the method, and the copy in TCRdb shows in-frame clones only, minus some. Here the sample spans millions of clones, roughly 94% being singletons. The genes are TRBV21-1 and TRBJ2-5; TRBD2 is taken as the D call from the table, unchecked against the DNA. TRBV21-1 has pseudogene status. The sequence derives from a young man in good health. Source material: naive CD8+ T cells sorted from blood. The CDR3 is CASSKEQTSGTSTQETQYF. The CDR3 DNA is TGTGCCAGCAGCAAAGAACAGACTAGCGGGACCTCGACCCAAGAGACCCAGTACTTC.